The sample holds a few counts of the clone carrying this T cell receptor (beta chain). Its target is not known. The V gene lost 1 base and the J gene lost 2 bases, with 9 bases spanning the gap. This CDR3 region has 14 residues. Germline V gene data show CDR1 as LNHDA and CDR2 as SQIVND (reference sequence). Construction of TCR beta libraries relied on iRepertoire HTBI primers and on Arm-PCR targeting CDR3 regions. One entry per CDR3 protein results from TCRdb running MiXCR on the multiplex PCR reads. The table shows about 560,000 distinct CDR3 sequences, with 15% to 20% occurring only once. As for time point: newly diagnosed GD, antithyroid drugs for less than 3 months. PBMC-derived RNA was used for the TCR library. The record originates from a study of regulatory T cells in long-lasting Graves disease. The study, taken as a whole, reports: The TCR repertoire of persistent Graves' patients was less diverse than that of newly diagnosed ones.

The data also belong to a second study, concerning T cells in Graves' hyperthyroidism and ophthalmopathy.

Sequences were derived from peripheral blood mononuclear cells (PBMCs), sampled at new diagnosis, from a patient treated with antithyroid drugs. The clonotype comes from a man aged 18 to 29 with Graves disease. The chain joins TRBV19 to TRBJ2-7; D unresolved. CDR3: CASSIGGRTYEQYF. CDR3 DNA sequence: TGTGCCAGTAGTATAGGTGGCAGAACCTACGAGCAGTACTTC.